Sequencing of this T cell receptor beta chain was carried out in a study of radiation and T cells in renal cell carcinoma. TCRdb's table, derived via immunoSEQ multiplex PCR, lists solely in-frame clones and lacks some. Among some 95,000 clones listed, 86% were seen once. Study findings and constraints: In blood, top tumor clones expanded by 2 weeks, shrinking by 4.

With respect to this clone: Its specificity is not known.

The sample's time point: baseline pretreatment blood. Treatment: 15 Gy SBRT to primary tumor, nephrectomy 4 weeks later. The receptor comes from a man aged 50 or older with renal cell carcinoma. Source: blood, taken from a patient whose treatment included radiotherapy and nephrectomy.

CDR3 in DNA: TGTGCCAGCAGCCCCCTAGCCCCGGACGTCGGGGAGCTGTTTTTT. Amino acid sequence: CASSPLAPDVGELFF. This rearrangement joins TRBV7-9 to TRBJ2-2; perhaps TRBD2 as D (5 bases). V was cut by 5 bases and J by 7 bases, with 17 bases left in between. Germline V gene lookup returns CDR1 SEHNR and CDR2 FQNEAQ (reference sequence). The CDR3 is made up of 15 amino acids.